The clone carrying this T cell receptor (beta chain) has just a few counts. Its matching antigen is unknown. During the collection period, no donor immune events like infections were recorded. The germline V and J ends were trimmed by 1 base and 6 bases, with 12 bases remaining between them. Germline V CDR1 and CDR2: SGHDN, FVKESK. The CDR3 is 14 amino acids. Profiling relied on immunoSEQ multiplex PCR, and the TCRdb table lists in-frame clones only, not all of them. The sample lists about 100,000 clones, 88% occurring once. These data come from a study of identifying expanded T cells in peripheral blood. Study-wide findings and caveats: About 1.2 clones differed between technical replicates, versus about 17 and 20 over time. Clone count variance between roughly two-week samples rose with total template count.

This TCR was sampled from a person aged 18 to 70 in good health. Material for sequencing was blood. This rearrangement joins TRBV14 to TRBJ2-5, with D possibly TRBD2 on 6 matching bases. CDR3 DNA: TGTGCCAGCAGCCAAGTTAACCGGGAGCAGACCCAGTACTTC. It specifies CASSQVNREQTQYF.